A selection of T cell receptor beta chains follows, all from one sample in a study of T cell changes during pregnancy in multiple sclerosis. Repertoires were generated with immunoSEQ multiplex PCR, while TCRdb's copy carries only in-frame clones and drops some. The repertoire holds about 51,000 clones, with 85% to 95% as singletons. Sequenced here: CD4+ T cells from peripheral blood mononuclear cells, sampled in the second trimester of pregnancy. The source of these receptors is a female donor with multiple sclerosis, enrolled in a pregnancy study. The CDR3 runs from the conserved cysteine through the conserved F or W. The order of the fields is D gene, clone size, V gene, J gene, CDR3 protein, CDR3 DNA. A D gene is named only where the DNA matches it firmly. Clone size is stated in some rows and not others, as once, few, many or a class when expanded.

D gene: NA; clone size: NA; V gene: TRBV5-6; J gene: TRBJ1-2; CDR3 protein: CASSFGELIGNYGYTF; CDR3 DNA: TGTGCCAGCAGCTTTGGGGAGCTGATAGGTAACTATGGCTACACCTTC
D gene: TRBD1; clone size: NA; V gene: TRBV19; J gene: TRBJ2-7; CDR3 protein: CASSISGTGGYEQYF; CDR3 DNA: TGTGCCAGTAGTATTAGTGGGACAGGCGGTTACGAGCAGTACTTC
D gene: NA; clone size: NA; V gene: TRBV5-1; J gene: TRBJ1-5; CDR3 protein: CASSLEGQGNQPQHF; CDR3 DNA: TGCGCCAGCAGCTTGGAGGGGCAGGGAAATCAGCCCCAGCATTTT
D gene: TRBD2; clone size: NA; V gene: TRBV5-4; J gene: TRBJ2-2; CDR3 protein: CASSLLSLGRGANTGELFF; CDR3 DNA: TGTGCCAGCAGCTTATTGTCGCTAGGGCGGGGGGCCAACACCGGGGAGCTGTTTTTT
D gene: TRBD1; clone size: NA; V gene: TRBV6-5; J gene: TRBJ2-1; CDR3 protein: CASRTGTVDEQFF; CDR3 DNA: TGTGCCAGCAGAACCGGGACAGTCGATGAGCAGTTCTTC
D gene: NA; clone size: NA; V gene: TRBV9; J gene: TRBJ2-7; CDR3 protein: CASSLQAQPYEQYF; CDR3 DNA: TGTGCCAGCAGCCTACAGGCCCAACCTTACGAGCAGTACTTC
D gene: TRBD1; clone size: NA; V gene: TRBV7-2; J gene: TRBJ1-2; CDR3 protein: CASSPGVGGGGYTF; CDR3 DNA: TGTGCCAGCAGCCCGGGGGTAGGGGGCGGTGGCTACACCTTC
D gene: NA; clone size: NA; V gene: TRBV9; J gene: TRBJ2-7; CDR3 protein: CASSPRTSLYEQYF; CDR3 DNA: TGTGCCAGCAGCCCTCGGACATCCCTTTACGAGCAGTACTTC
D gene: NA; clone size: NA; V gene: TRBV7-2; J gene: TRBJ1-2; CDR3 protein: CASSLGTLRNYGYTF; CDR3 DNA: TGTGCCAGCAGCTTAGGAACTTTACGCAACTATGGCTACACCTTC
D gene: TRBD1; clone size: NA; V gene: TRBV12-5; J gene: TRBJ1-1; CDR3 protein: CASGLGDSKAKAFF; CDR3 DNA: TGTGCTAGTGGTTTGGGGGACAGTAAGGCTAAAGCTTTCTTT
D gene: NA; clone size: once; V gene: TRBV5-8; J gene: TRBJ1-6; CDR3 protein: CASSLGAGFYNSPLHF; CDR3 DNA: TGTGCCAGCAGCTTGGGAGCCGGGTTCTATAATTCACCCCTCCACTTT
D gene: NA; clone size: NA; V gene: TRBV29-1; J gene: TRBJ1-1; CDR3 protein: CSVARAGTAGDTEAFF; CDR3 DNA: TGCAGCGTTGCGAGGGCCGGCACCGCTGGGGACACTGAAGCTTTCTTT
D gene: NA; clone size: NA; V gene: TRBV4-3; J gene: TRBJ1-1; CDR3 protein: CASSQFAGSADTEAFF; CDR3 DNA: TGCGCCAGCAGCCAATTTGCCGGATCGGCGGACACTGAAGCTTTCTTT
D gene: NA; clone size: NA; V gene: TRBV19; J gene: TRBJ1-5; CDR3 protein: CASTEPGRGRPAQHF; CDR3 DNA: TGTGCCAGTACCGAGCCCGGCAGGGGCCGTCCGGCCCAGCATTTT
D gene: TRBD1; clone size: NA; V gene: TRBV4-3; J gene: TRBJ1-6; CDR3 protein: CASSQEGTGRSPLHF; CDR3 DNA: TGCGCCAGCAGCCAAGAAGGGACAGGGAGATCACCCCTCCACTTT
D gene: NA; clone size: NA; V gene: TRBV10-3; J gene: TRBJ2-5; CDR3 protein: CAIGQGGIETQYF; CDR3 DNA: TGTGCCATCGGCCAGGGTGGGATAGAGACCCAGTACTTC
D gene: TRBD1; clone size: few; V gene: TRBV11-2; J gene: TRBJ1-2; CDR3 protein: CASGQGLYGYTF; CDR3 DNA: TGTGCCAGCGGACAGGGTCTCTATGGCTACACCTTC
D gene: TRBD1; clone size: NA; V gene: TRBV18; J gene: TRBJ1-5; CDR3 protein: CASSPTAAGQGFQPQHF; CDR3 DNA: TGTGCCAGCTCACCGACCGCGGCGGGACAGGGATTTCAGCCCCAGCATTTT
D gene: TRBD1; clone size: once; V gene: TRBV27; J gene: TRBJ2-7; CDR3 protein: CASSPRDRGSYEQYF; CDR3 DNA: TGTGCCAGCAGCCCAAGGGACAGAGGCTCCTACGAGCAGTACTTC
D gene: TRBD1; clone size: NA; V gene: TRBV2; J gene: TRBJ2-2; CDR3 protein: CAVRDRDYTGELFF; CDR3 DNA: TGTGCCGTTAGGGACAGGGACTACACCGGAGAGCTGTTTTTT
D gene: NA; clone size: few; V gene: TRBV19; J gene: TRBJ1-4; CDR3 protein: CASSVTHGKLFF; CDR3 DNA: TGTGCCAGTAGTGTAACCCACGGGAAACTGTTTTTT
D gene: NA; clone size: NA; V gene: TRBV7-2; J gene: TRBJ2-3; CDR3 protein: CASSSEGTDTQYF; CDR3 DNA: TGTGCCAGCAGCTCGGAGGGCACAGATACGCAGTATTTT
D gene: TRBD2; clone size: NA; V gene: TRBV7-3; J gene: TRBJ2-7; CDR3 protein: CASSLGTTSGVHEQYF; CDR3 DNA: TGTGCCAGCAGCTTAGGTACGACTAGCGGGGTTCACGAGCAGTACTTC
D gene: NA; clone size: NA; V gene: TRBV5-1; J gene: TRBJ2-6; CDR3 protein: CASSLVTAAGANVLTF; CDR3 DNA: TGCGCCAGCAGCTTAGTTACAGCTGCTGGGGCCAACGTCCTGACTTTC
D gene: TRBD1; clone size: once; V gene: TRBV7-6; J gene: TRBJ2-1; CDR3 protein: CASRGQGYNEQFF; CDR3 DNA: TGTGCCAGCAGGGGACAGGGTTACAATGAGCAGTTCTTC
D gene: TRBD1; clone size: NA; V gene: TRBV6-1; J gene: TRBJ1-2; CDR3 protein: CASSEGTGVNYGYTF; CDR3 DNA: TGTGCCAGCAGTGAAGGAACAGGGGTGAACTATGGCTACACCTTC
D gene: NA; clone size: NA; V gene: TRBV7-9; J gene: TRBJ2-6; CDR3 protein: CASGAPSGANVLTF; CDR3 DNA: TGTGCCAGCGGGGCCCCTTCTGGGGCCAACGTCCTGACTTTC
D gene: NA; clone size: once; V gene: TRBV19; J gene: TRBJ1-1; CDR3 protein: CASSIGRRANTEAFF; CDR3 DNA: TGTGCCAGTAGTATAGGTCGTAGAGCGAACACTGAAGCTTTCTTT
D gene: TRBD1; clone size: once; V gene: TRBV6-4; J gene: TRBJ2-3; CDR3 protein: CASSAQGAGDTQYF; CDR3 DNA: TGTGCCAGCAGTGCACAGGGGGCGGGAGATACGCAGTATTTT
D gene: TRBD1; clone size: NA; V gene: TRBV5-4; J gene: TRBJ1-4; CDR3 protein: CASSLGKGGQANNEKLFF; CDR3 DNA: TGTGCCAGCAGCCTGGGAAAAGGGGGACAGGCAAATAATGAAAAACTGTTTTTT
D gene: NA; clone size: NA; V gene: TRBV6-5; J gene: TRBJ1-2; CDR3 protein: CASSYNSYGYTF; CDR3 DNA: TGTGCCAGCAGTTACAACAGCTATGGCTACACCTTC
D gene: NA; clone size: NA; V gene: TRBV5-4; J gene: TRBJ2-7; CDR3 protein: CASSLGSGVEQYF; CDR3 DNA: TGTGCCAGCAGCTTGGGGTCAGGGGTCGAGCAGTACTTC
D gene: NA; clone size: NA; V gene: TRBV2; J gene: TRBJ1-1; CDR3 protein: CASRVTGSLNTEAFF; CDR3 DNA: TGTGCCAGCAGGGTTACAGGAAGCCTTAACACTGAAGCTTTCTTT
D gene: TRBD2; clone size: NA; V gene: TRBV29-1; J gene: TRBJ2-3; CDR3 protein: CSVDNSGASTDTQYF; CDR3 DNA: TGCAGCGTTGACAATAGCGGGGCCAGCACAGATACGCAGTATTTT
D gene: TRBD1; clone size: many; V gene: TRBV6-5; J gene: TRBJ2-7; CDR3 protein: CASSSNSQGAREQYF; CDR3 DNA: TGTGCCAGCAGTTCCAATTCGCAGGGGGCGCGAGAGCAGTACTTC
D gene: NA; clone size: NA; V gene: TRBV7-9; J gene: TRBJ1-4; CDR3 protein: CASSIRQPTNEKLFF; CDR3 DNA: TGTGCCAGCAGCATCAGACAGCCAACTAATGAAAAACTGTTTTTT
D gene: TRBD1; clone size: NA; V gene: TRBV6-1; J gene: TRBJ1-4; CDR3 protein: CASSEEGQGKLFF; CDR3 DNA: TGTGCCAGCAGTGAAGAGGGACAGGGAAAACTGTTTTTT
D gene: TRBD1; clone size: NA; V gene: TRBV19; J gene: TRBJ2-5; CDR3 protein: CASSIYSGQGRETQYF; CDR3 DNA: TGTGCCAGTAGTATCTATTCGGGACAGGGAAGGGAGACCCAGTACTTC
D gene: NA; clone size: NA; V gene: TRBV7-2; J gene: TRBJ2-2; CDR3 protein: CASSSGTGYTGELFF; CDR3 DNA: TGTGCCAGCAGCTCCGGAACAGGGTACACCGGGGAGCTGTTTTTT
D gene: TRBD1; clone size: NA; V gene: TRBV7-8; J gene: TRBJ2-7; CDR3 protein: CASSLAKKDRLYEQYF; CDR3 DNA: TGTGCCAGCAGCTTAGCGAAAAAGGACAGGCTCTACGAGCAGTACTTC
D gene: NA; clone size: NA; V gene: TRBV19; J gene: TRBJ1-3; CDR3 protein: CASSRASSGNTIYF; CDR3 DNA: TGTGCCAGTAGTAGGGCGAGCTCTGGAAACACCATATATTTT
D gene: TRBD1; clone size: once; V gene: TRBV5-6; J gene: TRBJ1-6; CDR3 protein: CASSPGTANSPLHF; CDR3 DNA: TGTGCCAGCAGCCCCGGGACAGCTAATTCACCCCTCCACTTT
D gene: NA; clone size: NA; V gene: TRBV5-1; J gene: TRBJ1-2; CDR3 protein: CASSPGGPYGYTF; CDR3 DNA: TGCGCCAGCAGCCCGGGGGGACCCTATGGCTACACCTTC
D gene: TRBD1; clone size: NA; V gene: TRBV5-6; J gene: TRBJ1-4; CDR3 protein: CASSLTLTGTGVEKLFF; CDR3 DNA: TGTGCCAGCAGCTTAACCCTAACAGGGACAGGGGTTGAAAAACTGTTTTTT
D gene: NA; clone size: NA; V gene: TRBV2; J gene: TRBJ1-5; CDR3 protein: CASSGRVGNQPQHF; CDR3 DNA: TGTGCCAGCAGTGGGAGGGTAGGCAATCAGCCCCAGCATTTT
D gene: NA; clone size: once; V gene: TRBV18; J gene: TRBJ2-3; CDR3 protein: CASSPLSLPLTASTDTQYF; CDR3 DNA: TGTGCCAGCTCACCCCTGAGCCTCCCACTTACTGCTAGCACAGATACGCAGTATTTT
D gene: TRBD1; clone size: NA; V gene: TRBV9; J gene: TRBJ1-1; CDR3 protein: CASSVGTGTVGTEAFF; CDR3 DNA: TGTGCCAGCAGCGTAGGGACAGGGACCGTCGGCACTGAAGCTTTCTTT
D gene: NA; clone size: NA; V gene: TRBV6-1; J gene: TRBJ2-7; CDR3 protein: CASSLEGYEQYF; CDR3 DNA: TGTGCCAGCAGTTTAGAGGGCTACGAGCAGTACTTC
D gene: TRBD1; clone size: NA; V gene: TRBV9; J gene: TRBJ2-7; CDR3 protein: CASSRRSQGNFYEQYF; CDR3 DNA: TGTGCCAGCAGTCGTAGATCACAGGGGAATTTCTACGAGCAGTACTTC
D gene: TRBD1; clone size: NA; V gene: TRBV5-4; J gene: TRBJ1-3; CDR3 protein: CASSPGQGRNTIYF; CDR3 DNA: TGTGCCAGCAGCCCCGGACAGGGGAGAAACACCATATATTTT
D gene: NA; clone size: NA; V gene: TRBV9; J gene: TRBJ2-3; CDR3 protein: CASSATGTTDTQYF; CDR3 DNA: TGTGCCAGCAGCGCCACAGGGACCACAGATACGCAGTATTTT
D gene: NA; clone size: NA; V gene: TRBV6-5; J gene: TRBJ1-3; CDR3 protein: CASSRQFFSGNTIYF; CDR3 DNA: TGTGCCAGCAGTAGACAGTTCTTCTCTGGAAACACCATATATTTT
D gene: NA; clone size: NA; V gene: TRBV19; J gene: TRBJ1-2; CDR3 protein: CASVRGEGGFYGYTF; CDR3 DNA: TGTGCCAGCGTACGGGGGGAGGGAGGTTTCTATGGCTACACCTTC
D gene: NA; clone size: NA; V gene: TRBV27; J gene: TRBJ2-6; CDR3 protein: CASSTPGANVLTF; CDR3 DNA: TGTGCCAGCAGCACACCTGGGGCCAACGTCCTGACTTTC